The T cell receptor beta chain described here comes from a study of vaccination and CD4 T cells after COVID-19. Study-wide context: The stimulating agents, overlapping spike peptides, came from SARS-CoV-2, HCoV-NL63, HCoV-OC43 and HCoV-229E. Whole-study results and caveats: Convalescent patients displayed spike mono-reactivity in 304 of 307 vaccine-specific clones. Convalescent patients studied were relatively few, and early post-infection timepoints were absent.

An Oncomine TCR Beta short-read assay was used to sequence the DNA from cultured CD4+ T cells. TCRdb reanalysed the PCR reads using MiXCR and keeps one entry per CDR3 protein. The data contain approximately 9,600 distinct CDR3 sequences, 26% of them singletons. Treatment indicated: roughly nine-day PBMC culture with coronavirus spike peptide pools or control peptides (ViraFEST assay). Antigen-specific T cell expansion with peptide pools preceded TCR sequencing in the ViraFEST approach. Of note for this clonotype: The target antigen is unknown.

In germline, CDR1 is MNHNS, CDR2 SASEGT. Trimming cost V 6 bases and J 0 bases; bases outside gene matches: 7. This CDR3 region has 15 residues. This receptor was identified in a human donor who received a COVID-19 vaccine. The sample consisted of CD4+ T cells from blood, cultured in vitro, taken before SARS-CoV-2 vaccination. V and J are TRBV6-1 and TRBJ1-1, with TRBD1 matching over 7 bases. This CDR3 is CASSPLQGMNTEAFF. The CDR3 DNA sequence: TGTGCCAGCAGCCCATTACAGGGGATGAACACTGAAGCTTTCTTT.